Following are 20 T cell receptor beta chains from one sample sequenced in a study of cytomegalovirus exposure and HLA in healthy donors (dated by TCRdb to about 2017). The library was prepared using the immunoSEQ multiplex PCR assay. For the multiplex PCR, a mixture combining 60 forward primers for TCR Vbeta segments and 13 reverse primers for TCR Jbeta segments was used. In its TCRdb copy, this immuneACCESS table keeps in-frame sequences only and misses some clones. Where compared with another copy, unresolved V genes explain less than half of these, and the others have no known cause. Across this sample there are 85,000 to 130,000 clones, with 70% to 85% seen only once. The leading ten clones occupy 1.2% of the sample. The sequencing input was PBMCs. The receptors derive from a woman between 18 and 29 years old in good health and CMV-seronegative.

This sequence joins TRBV6-6 and TRBJ1-1; 10 nucleotides match TRBD1. After removal of 6 bases from V and 6 bases from J, the junction contained 13 bases not matched to a gene. CDR3 size: 16 residues. Germline V gene data show CDR1 as MNHNY and CDR2 as SVGAGI (reference sequence). This CDR3 is CASRDEGQGIFAEAFF. The CDR3 coding sequence is TGTGCCAGCAGGGACGAGGGACAGGGGATTTTCGCTGAAGCTTTCTTT.

A few counts support this clone. The chain employs TRBV6-5 and TRBJ2-2; D gene unclear. CDR3 size: 14 residues. V was pared by 0 bases and J by 3 bases, with 5 bases between. Looked up from germline, CDR1 is MNHEY and CDR2 is SVGAGI. CDR3 DNA sequence: TGTGCCAGCAGTTACTCTCCAGACACCGGGGAGCTGTTTTTT. Translated, it gives CASSYSPDTGELFF.

This clone was seen once. The rearrangement uses TRBV2 and TRBJ2-2; no firm D call. The CDR3 is 14 residues long. Germline CDR1 SNHLY, CDR2 FYNNEI. Trimming pared 6 bases from V and 3 bases from J, leaving 11 bases between. The CDR3 coding sequence is TGTGCCAGCAGCTTACTCCTAGACACCGGGGAGCTGTTTTTT. It is translated as CASSLLLDTGELFF.

The V call is TRBV11-1, the J call TRBJ2-7; D remains unclear. V dropped 3 bases and J dropped 3 bases, with 9 bases sitting between them. The germline V gene encodes CDR1 SGHAT and CDR2 FQDESV (reference sequence). The length of the CDR3 is 13 residues. The CDR3 nucleotides are TGTGCCAGCAGCTTGACCACGGGCTACGAGCAGTACTTC. Translated, it gives CASSLTTGYEQYF.

The CDR3 loop reads CASSFGRQLNYGYTF. Written as DNA, the CDR3 is TGTGCCAGCAGCTTTGGCAGGCAGCTTAACTATGGCTACACCTTC. The rearrangement joins TRBV5-4 to TRBJ1-2; D unclear. CDR1 and CDR2 from the germline V gene are SGHNT and YYREEE (reference sequence). Trimming cost V 2 bases and J 1 base, with 12 bases left between them. CDR3 length: 15 residues.

The rearrangement uses TRBV7-3 and TRBJ2-1; weak D call: TRBD2 (6 bases). Trimming removed 5 bases from V and 6 bases from J, with 14 bases in between. This CDR3 contains 14 residues. Looked up from germline, CDR1 is SGHTA and CDR2 is FQGTGA. CDR3 amino acids: CASSPQGGTNEQFF. DNA of the CDR3: TGTGCCAGCAGCCCCCAGGGAGGAACCAATGAGCAGTTCTTC. The full variable domain, in which reference TRBV7-3 and TRBJ2-1 provide the parts outside the CDR3, is GAGVSQTPSNKVTEKGKYVELRCDPISGHTALYWYRQSLGQGPEFLIYFQGTGAADDSGLPNDRFFAVRPEGSVSTLKIQRTERGDSAVYLCASSPQGGTNEQFFGPGTRLTVL.

This clone has just one count. V and J are TRBV6-6 and TRBJ2-5; D possibly corresponds to TRBD2 (6 bases). Deletions cut 4 bases from V and 5 bases from J, with 14 bases between. The CDR3 length is 14 residues. Germline V gene lookup returns CDR1 MNHNY and CDR2 SVGAGI (reference sequence). The DNA for the CDR3 is TGTGCCAGCAGTTTCAACCGGGGGAGTGAGACCCAGTACTTC. Amino acids: CASSFNRGSETQYF.

This chain joins TRBV1 and TRBJ2-1; the table assigns TRBD2, which was not confirmed against the DNA. TRBV1 is designated a pseudogene. This CDR3 has 17 residues. CDR3 loop: CTSSQDLRATLNNEQFF. The CDR3 bases are TGCACCAGCAGCCAAGATCTGCGTGCGACTCTAAACAATGAGCAGTTCTTC.

This chain uses TRBV7-2 with TRBJ2-5, with 14 positions matching TRBD2. Matching the DNA end better, TRBJ2-7 makes the J call doubtful. The CDR3 extends over 15 amino acids. The germline V gene has CDR1 SGHTA and CDR2 FQGNSA. In DNA, the CDR3 is TGTGCCAGCAGCGCCTCGGGACTAGCGGGAGACGAGCAGTACTTC. Its translation: CASSASGLAGDEQYF.

This clone was observed once. The chain joins TRBV15 to TRBJ2-1; TRBD1 aligns across 9 bases. The germline V gene has CDR1 LNHNV and CDR2 YYDKDF (reference sequence). The CDR3 covers 16 residues. The V segment lost 3 bases and the J segment 8 bases; nucleotides outside the gene matches: 11. CDR3 residues: CATSSQWTGERDEQFF. For the CDR3, the DNA is TGTGCCACCAGCAGCCAGTGGACAGGGGAACGCGATGAGCAGTTCTTC.

V and J are TRBV11-1 and TRBJ2-3; D possibly corresponds to TRBD2 (7 bases). The CDR3 has 15 amino acids. The germline V gene encodes CDR1 SGHAT and CDR2 FQDESV (reference sequence). Trimming removed 5 bases at V and 4 bases at J, with 16 bases between. The CDR3 sequence: CASSLLGGASDTQYF. The CDR3 DNA is TGTGCCAGCAGCCTACTAGGGGGGGCTTCAGATACGCAGTATTTT.

V gene TRBV5-5 combines with J gene TRBJ2-2; 10 nucleotides agree with TRBD1. The CDR3 has 17 amino acids. J lost 4 bases, V lost 0 bases, and 6 bases had no gene match. Germline V lookup: CDR1 SGHKS, CDR2 YYEKEE (reference sequence). Here the CDR3 reads CASSLGIDRGPTGELFF. The CDR3 region has the DNA TGTGCCAGCAGCTTGGGTATCGACAGGGGGCCCACCGGGGAGCTGTTTTTT.

The table lists this clone with a few counts. The V gene is TRBV27, the J gene TRBJ1-2; the match to TRBD1 covers 9 bases. CDR1 and CDR2 (germline): MNHEY, SMNVEV (reference sequence). The CDR3 has 16 residues. Germline trimming cut 6 bases from V and 4 bases from J; bases unmatched to any gene: 12. CDR3 loop: CASSRTGAVLFYGYTF. CDR3 DNA sequence: TGTGCCAGCAGCCGGACAGGGGCCGTACTTTTCTATGGCTACACCTTC.

The gene calls are TRBV5-8 and TRBJ2-1; D might be TRBD2 (5 bases). The CDR3 loop spans 14 amino acids. The germline V and J ends were trimmed by 0 bases and 5 bases, with 9 bases remaining between them. Germline values: CDR1 SGHTS, CDR2 YDEGEE. The CDR3 here is CASSLGVSDNEQFF. The CDR3 coding sequence is TGTGCCAGCAGCTTGGGGGTTAGCGACAATGAGCAGTTCTTC.

V is TRBV6-4 and J is TRBJ2-3; 11 positions match TRBD2. The CDR3 spans 16 residues. Germline V CDR1 and CDR2: MRHNA, SNTAGT. With 3 bases clipped from V and 5 bases from J, the junction kept 7 bases outside the gene matches. The CDR3 reads CASSEKLAGGRDTQYF. The CDR3 DNA reads TGTGCCAGCAGTGAAAAGCTAGCGGGGGGCAGAGATACGCAGTATTTT.

The rearrangement uses TRBV7-2 and TRBJ2-7, with 9 bases that match TRBD1. Germline lookup yields CDR1 SGHTA and CDR2 FQGNSA. The CDR3 covers 17 residues. V lost 2 bases, J lost 5 bases, and 13 bases stayed unmatched. The CDR3: CASSLRGPGTGNHEQYF. The CDR3 region has the DNA TGTGCCAGCAGCTTAAGAGGCCCCGGGACAGGGAACCACGAGCAGTACTTC.

The chain recombines TRBV6-1 with TRBJ2-7, with 7 bases aligning to TRBD1. CDR1 is MNHNS, CDR2 SASEGT, per germline. V was pared by 4 bases and J by 6 bases, with 9 bases of the junction left unmatched. CDR3 length: 14 residues. The CDR3 reads CASSGRQGDGEQYF. The CDR3, as DNA: TGTGCCAGCAGTGGGCGACAGGGTGATGGCGAGCAGTACTTC.

The genes are TRBV28 and TRBJ2-2; TRBD2 matches at 11 bases. Germline loops: CDR1 MDHEN, CDR2 SYDVKM. The CDR3 has 19 amino acids. After removal of 5 bases from V and 5 bases from J, the junction contained 16 bases not matched to a gene. The CDR3 sequence: CASSPVANPASGRTGELFF. In DNA form, the CDR3 reads TGTGCCAGCAGTCCTGTAGCTAACCCCGCTAGCGGGAGGACCGGGGAGCTGTTTTTT.

The V call is TRBV27, the J call TRBJ1-3; TRBD1 aligns across 7 bases. Germline-derived CDR1 and CDR2 are MNHEY and SMNVEV (reference sequence). The CDR3 covers 20 residues. The junction had 24 bases not matched to a gene; V was cut back by 10 bases and J by 0 bases. The CDR3 nucleotides read TGTGCCAACTATCGGGGGGGACAGCCCTTACAAATCTACTCTGGAAACACCATATATTTT. It yields the protein CANYRGGQPLQIYSGNTIYF.

This sequence joins TRBV6-5 and TRBJ2-7; TRBD2 aligns across 9 bases. V gave up 2 bases and J gave up 2 bases; unmatched junction bases: 7. The CDR3 has 16 amino acids. Germline V CDR1 and CDR2: MNHEY, SVGAGI. The CDR3 spells CASSYTSRGGAYEQYF. CDR3 nucleotide sequence: TGTGCCAGCAGTTACACGTCTCGCGGGGGGGCCTACGAGCAGTACTTC.